This T cell receptor (beta chain) emerged from a study of cytomegalovirus exposure and HLA in healthy donors. General observations from the study: Other equally common chains were less clonally expanded than HLA-associated TCR beta chains, a later analysis showed.

60 Vbeta and 13 Jbeta primers were used in PCR. Only in-frame clones appear in the TCRdb table, and some are missing; sequencing was by immunoSEQ multiplex PCR. Of roughly 100,000 clones in the sample, 65% to 80% were seen once. Remarks on this clone: The antigen is undetermined. The germline gene is not matched at one end of the junction; a read error may be the cause.

The TCR was taken from a male donor in good health and CMV-seropositive. Source material: PBMCs.

This chain's CDR3 is CASSQDGLQYQPQNF. The CDR3 nucleotides read TGCGCCAGCAGCCAAGATGGACTCCAATATCAGCCCCAGAATTTT. V gene TRBV4-3 combines with J gene TRBJ1-5; unclear D gene. The CDR3 length is 15 residues. Germline CDR1 is LGHNA and CDR2 is YSLEER.